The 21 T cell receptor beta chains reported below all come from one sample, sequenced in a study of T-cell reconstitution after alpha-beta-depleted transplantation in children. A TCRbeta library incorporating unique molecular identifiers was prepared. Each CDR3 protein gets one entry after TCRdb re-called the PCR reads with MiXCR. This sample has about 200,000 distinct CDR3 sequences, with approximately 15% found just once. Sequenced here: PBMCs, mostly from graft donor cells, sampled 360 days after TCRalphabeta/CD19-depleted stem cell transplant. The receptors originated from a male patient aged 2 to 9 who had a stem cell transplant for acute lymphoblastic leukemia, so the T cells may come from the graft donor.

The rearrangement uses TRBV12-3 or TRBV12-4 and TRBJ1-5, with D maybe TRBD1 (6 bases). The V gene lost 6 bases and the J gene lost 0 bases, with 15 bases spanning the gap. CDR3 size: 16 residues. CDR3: CASRRQAFFSNQPQHF. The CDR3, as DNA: TGTGCCAGCAGGAGACAGGCTTTCTTTAGCAATCAGCCCCAGCATTTT.

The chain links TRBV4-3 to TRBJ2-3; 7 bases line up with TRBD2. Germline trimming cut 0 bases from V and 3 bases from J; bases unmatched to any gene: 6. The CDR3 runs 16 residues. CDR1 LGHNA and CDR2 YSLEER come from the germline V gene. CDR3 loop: CASSQELAVKTDTQYF. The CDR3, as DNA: TGCGCCAGCAGCCAAGAGCTAGCGGTAAAGACAGATACGCAGTATTTT.

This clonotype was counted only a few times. In nucleotides, the CDR3 is TGTGCCAGCAGTGAATTTACAACAGGTAGCTGGAATGAGCAGTTCTTC. Encoded protein: CASSEFTTGSWNEQFF. The V gene is TRBV2, the J gene TRBJ2-1; TRBD1 might be the D (5 bases). Germline V CDR1 and CDR2: SNHLY, FYNNEI. The CDR3 is 16 residues long. Trimming left V 2 bases short and J 7 bases short, with 18 bases between. The full variable domain, with the rest looked up from reference TRBV2 and TRBJ2-1, is EPEVTQTPSHQVTQMGQEVILRCVPISNHLYFYWYRQILGQKVEFLVSFYNNEISEKSEIFDDQFSVERPDGSNFTLKIRSTKLEDSAMYFCASSEFTTGSWNEQFFGPGTRLTVL.

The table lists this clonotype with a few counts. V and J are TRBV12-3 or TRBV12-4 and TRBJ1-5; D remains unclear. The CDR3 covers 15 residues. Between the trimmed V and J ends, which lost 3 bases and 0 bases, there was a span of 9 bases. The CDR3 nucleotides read TGTGCCAGCAGTTTTACGGGTTCTAGCAATCAGCCCCAGCATTTT. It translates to CASSFTGSSNQPQHF.

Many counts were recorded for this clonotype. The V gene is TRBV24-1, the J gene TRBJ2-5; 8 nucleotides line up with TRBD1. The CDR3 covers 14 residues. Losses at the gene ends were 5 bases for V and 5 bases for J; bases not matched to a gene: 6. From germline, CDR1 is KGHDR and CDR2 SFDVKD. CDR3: CATSVSRDRETQYF. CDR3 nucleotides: TGTGCCACCAGTGTTTCCCGGGACAGGGAGACCCAGTACTTC.

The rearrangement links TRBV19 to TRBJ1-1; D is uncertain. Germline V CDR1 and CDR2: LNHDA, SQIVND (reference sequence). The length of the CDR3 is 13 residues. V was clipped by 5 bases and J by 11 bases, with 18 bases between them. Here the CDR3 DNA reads TGTGCCAGTAGTGAACGGACGACCGATGGGGCTTTCTTT. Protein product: CASSERTTDGAFF.

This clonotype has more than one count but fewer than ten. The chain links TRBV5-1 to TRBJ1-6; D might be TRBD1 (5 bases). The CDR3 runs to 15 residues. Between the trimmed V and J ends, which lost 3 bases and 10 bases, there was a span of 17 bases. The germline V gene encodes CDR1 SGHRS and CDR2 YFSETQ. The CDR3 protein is CASSSGLTIGSPLHF. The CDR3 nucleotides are TGCGCCAGCAGCTCGGGACTGACTATTGGCTCACCCCTCCACTTT.

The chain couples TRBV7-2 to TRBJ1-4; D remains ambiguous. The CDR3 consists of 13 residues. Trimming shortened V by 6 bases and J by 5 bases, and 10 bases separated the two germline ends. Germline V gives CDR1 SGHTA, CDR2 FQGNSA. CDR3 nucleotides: TGTGCCAGCAGACCAGTCGGAAATGAAAAACTGTTTTTT. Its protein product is CASRPVGNEKLFF.

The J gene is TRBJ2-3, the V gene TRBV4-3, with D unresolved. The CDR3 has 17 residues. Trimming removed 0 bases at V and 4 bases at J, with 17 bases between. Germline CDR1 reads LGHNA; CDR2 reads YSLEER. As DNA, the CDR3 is TGCGCCAGCAGCCAAGATAGGCGGAGTTTGCGTTCAGATACGCAGTATTTT. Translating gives CASSQDRRSLRSDTQYF.

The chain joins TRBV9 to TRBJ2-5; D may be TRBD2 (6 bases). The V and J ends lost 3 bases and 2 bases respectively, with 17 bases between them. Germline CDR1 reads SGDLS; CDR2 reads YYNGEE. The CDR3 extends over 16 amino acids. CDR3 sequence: CASSADSAGPQETQYF. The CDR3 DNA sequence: TGTGCCAGCAGCGCAGACTCAGCGGGCCCTCAAGAGACCCAGTACTTC. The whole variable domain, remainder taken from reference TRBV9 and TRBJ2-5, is DSGVTQTPKHLITATGQRVTLRCSPRSGDLSVYWYQQSLDQGLQFLIQYYNGEERAKGNILERFSAQQFPDLHSELNLSSLELGDSALYFCASSADSAGPQETQYFGPGTRLLVL.

CDR3 DNA sequence: TGTGCCAGCCGTGGGGACAGGGTTGATTCACCCCTCCACTTT. Its translation: CASRGDRVDSPLHF. J is TRBJ1-6 and V is TRBV27, with 9 bases lining up with TRBD1. The germline CDR1 and CDR2 sequences are MNHEY and SMNVEV (reference sequence). V gave up 8 bases and J gave up 8 bases; unmatched junction bases: 7. The CDR3 length is 14 residues.

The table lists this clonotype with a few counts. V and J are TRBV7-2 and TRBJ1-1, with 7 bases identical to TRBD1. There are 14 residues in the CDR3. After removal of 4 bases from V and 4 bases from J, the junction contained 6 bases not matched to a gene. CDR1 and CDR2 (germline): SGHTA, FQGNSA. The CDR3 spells CASSSYRGGTEAFF. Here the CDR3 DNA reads TGTGCCAGCAGCTCCTACAGGGGTGGCACTGAAGCTTTCTTT.

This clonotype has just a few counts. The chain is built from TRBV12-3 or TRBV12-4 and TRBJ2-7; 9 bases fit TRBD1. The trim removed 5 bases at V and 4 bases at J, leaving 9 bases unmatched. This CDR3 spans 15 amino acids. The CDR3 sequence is CASSLTGGAGYEQYF. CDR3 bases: TGTGCCAGCAGTCTTACAGGGGGCGCGGGGTACGAGCAGTACTTC.

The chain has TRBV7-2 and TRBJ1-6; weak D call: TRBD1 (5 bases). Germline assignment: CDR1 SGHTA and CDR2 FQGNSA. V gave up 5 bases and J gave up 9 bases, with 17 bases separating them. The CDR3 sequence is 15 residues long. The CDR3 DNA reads TGTGCCAGCAGCGCCTCAGGGTCTCAGGGTTCACCCCTCCACTTT. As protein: CASSASGSQGSPLHF.

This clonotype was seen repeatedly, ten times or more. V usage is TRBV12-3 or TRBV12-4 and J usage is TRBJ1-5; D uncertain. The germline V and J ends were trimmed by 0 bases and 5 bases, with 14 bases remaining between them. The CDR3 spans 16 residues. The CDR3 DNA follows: TGTGCCAGCAGTTTAGCCCCCCGCGGCCGAGATCAGCCCCAGCATTTT. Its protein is CASSLAPRGRDQPQHF.

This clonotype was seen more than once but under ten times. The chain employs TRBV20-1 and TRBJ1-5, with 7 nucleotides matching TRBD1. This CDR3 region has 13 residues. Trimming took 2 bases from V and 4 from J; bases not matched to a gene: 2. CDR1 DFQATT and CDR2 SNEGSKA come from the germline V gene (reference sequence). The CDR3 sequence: CSARQGVNQPQHF. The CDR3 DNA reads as TGCAGTGCTAGACAGGGGGTAAATCAGCCCCAGCATTTT.

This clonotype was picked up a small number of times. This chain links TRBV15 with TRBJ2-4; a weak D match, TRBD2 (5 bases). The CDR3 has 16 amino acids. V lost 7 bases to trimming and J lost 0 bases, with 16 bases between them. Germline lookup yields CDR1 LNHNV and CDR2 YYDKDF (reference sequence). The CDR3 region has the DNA TGTGCCACCAAGGCCCTAAGCGGTCTAGCCAAAAACATTCAGTACTTC. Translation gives CATKALSGLAKNIQYF.

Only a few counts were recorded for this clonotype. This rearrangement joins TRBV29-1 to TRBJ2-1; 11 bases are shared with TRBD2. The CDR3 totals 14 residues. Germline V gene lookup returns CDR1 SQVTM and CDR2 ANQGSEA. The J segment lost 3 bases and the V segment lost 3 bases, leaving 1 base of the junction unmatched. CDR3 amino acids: CSVETSGDYNEQFF. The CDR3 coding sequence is TGCAGCGTTGAGACTAGCGGGGACTACAATGAGCAGTTCTTC.

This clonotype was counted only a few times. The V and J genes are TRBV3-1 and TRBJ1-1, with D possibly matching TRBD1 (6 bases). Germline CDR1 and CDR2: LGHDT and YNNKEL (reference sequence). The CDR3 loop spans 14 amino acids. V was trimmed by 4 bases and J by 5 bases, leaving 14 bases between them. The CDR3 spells CASSRAGGFTEAFF. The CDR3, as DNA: TGTGCCAGCAGCCGTGCGGGGGGCTTTACTGAAGCTTTCTTT.

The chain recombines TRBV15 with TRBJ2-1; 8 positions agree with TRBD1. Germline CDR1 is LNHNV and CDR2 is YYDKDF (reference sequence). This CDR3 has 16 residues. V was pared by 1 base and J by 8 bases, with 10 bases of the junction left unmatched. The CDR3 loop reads CATSRVVQGAGYEQFF. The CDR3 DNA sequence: TGTGCCACCAGCAGAGTGGTCCAGGGGGCTGGCTATGAGCAGTTCTTC.

DNA of the CDR3: TGCAGTGCTAGAGCACCCGGGACAAATGAGCAGTTCTTC. Protein sequence: CSARAPGTNEQFF. This chain links TRBV20-1 with TRBJ2-1, with D perhaps matching TRBD1 (6 bases). Between the trimmed V and J ends, which lost 1 base and 7 bases, there was a span of 11 bases. Germline assignment: CDR1 DFQATT and CDR2 SNEGSKA (reference sequence). The CDR3 is made up of 13 amino acids.